One sample yielded the 16 T cell receptor beta chains listed below, sequenced in a study of shared clonotypes between healthy human individuals. Method: immunoSEQ multiplex PCR; TCRdb's copy keeps in-frame clones and lacks some. The sample lists millions of clones, roughly 96% occurring once. The specimen sequenced was naive CD4+ T cells sorted from blood. Subset here: CD45RA+ positively selected. The receptors derive from a man between 18 and 35 years old in good health.

The CDR3 here is CASSSGTSGGSTYEQYF. The CDR3 nucleotides read TGCGCCAGCAGCTCCGGGACTAGCGGGGGCTCTACCTACGAGCAGTACTTC. The J gene is TRBJ2-7, the V gene TRBV5-1; 14 positions agree with TRBD2. CDR1 and CDR2 (germline): SGHRS, YFSETQ. The CDR3 is 17 amino acids. V lost 3 bases to trimming and J lost 2 bases; unmatched junction nucleotides: 7. The whole variable domain, remainder taken from reference TRBV5-1 and TRBJ2-7, is KAGVTQTPRYLIKTRGQQVTLSCSPISGHRSVSWYQQTPGQGLQFLFEYFSETQRNKGNFPGRFSGRQFSNSRSEMNVSTLELGDSALYLCASSSGTSGGSTYEQYFGPGTRLTVT.

The genes are TRBV18 and TRBJ1-2; 7 bases agree with TRBD1. Germline CDR1 reads KGHSH; CDR2 reads LQKENI. The CDR3 runs to 16 residues. The V gene end was trimmed by 3 bases and the J gene end by 4 bases; junction bases not matched to a gene: 11. The CDR3 nucleotides are TGTGCCAGCTCACCCGACAGGGTAGTTGCGAGCTATGGCTACACCTTC. This encodes CASSPDRVVASYGYTF.

The V gene is TRBV9, the J gene TRBJ1-1, with 7 bases lining up with TRBD1. V gave up 4 bases and J gave up 4 bases; unmatched junction bases: 7. The germline V gene encodes CDR1 SGDLS and CDR2 YYNGEE. The CDR3 length is 14 residues. The CDR3 DNA reads as TGTGCCAGCAGCATAACAGGGGAGGGCACTGAAGCTTTCTTT. Translation gives CASSITGEGTEAFF. The entire variable domain, with the rest obtained from reference TRBV9 and TRBJ1-1, is as follows: DSGVTQTPKHLITATGQRVTLRCSPRSGDLSVYWYQQSLDQGLQFLIQYYNGEERAKGNILERFSAQQFPDLHSELNLSSLELGDSALYFCASSITGEGTEAFFGQGTRLTVV.

About this clone: In the same sample, other DNA sequences code for this CDR3. The V gene is TRBV7-2, the J gene TRBJ2-7; D not resolved. V lost 5 bases to trimming and J lost 3 bases, with 5 bases between them. This CDR3 has 11 amino acids. The germline V gene has CDR1 SGHTA and CDR2 FQGNSA. CDR3 loop: CASSSNYEQYF. As DNA, the CDR3 is TGTGCCAGCAGCAGCAACTACGAGCAGTACTTC.

Only a few counts were recorded for this clone. The rearrangement uses TRBV11-2 and TRBJ2-1; D is unresolved. The CDR3 spans 14 residues. V lost 0 bases and J 9 bases, leaving 12 bases between the germline ends. Germline V gives CDR1 SGHAT, CDR2 FQNNGV. CDR3 sequence reads: CASSLDMSLREQFF. DNA of the CDR3: TGTGCCAGCAGCTTAGACATGTCTTTGCGTGAGCAGTTCTTC.

Turning to this clone: Within the sample, other DNA sequences also encode this same CDR3. The chain is built from TRBV6-5 and TRBJ2-7; perhaps TRBD1 as D (6 bases). The CDR3 is made up of 14 amino acids. V was shortened by 0 bases and J by 1 base, with 7 bases between the two germline ends. Germline V gene lookup returns CDR1 MNHEY and CDR2 SVGAGI. CDR3 sequence reads: CASSYSDRSYEQYF. DNA for the CDR3: TGTGCCAGCAGTTACTCGGACAGATCCTACGAGCAGTACTTC.

V is TRBV27 and J is TRBJ2-1, with D possibly TRBD2 on 6 matching bases. The CDR3 consists of 10 residues. The V end was cut by 8 bases, the J end by 8 bases, with 7 bases between. CDR1 is MNHEY and CDR2 is SMNVEV in the germline V gene (reference sequence). CDR3: CASGGYEQFF. CDR3 nucleotide sequence: TGTGCCAGCGGGGGGTATGAGCAGTTCTTC.

This sequence joins TRBV2 and TRBJ1-6; 7 bases are a match to TRBD1. The CDR3 loop spans 14 amino acids. The germline gives CDR1 SNHLY, CDR2 FYNNEI. J was trimmed by 9 bases and V by 6 bases; bases with no gene match: 8. The CDR3 bases are TGTGCCAGCAGCACGACAGGGCTCGGTTCACCCCTCCACTTT. Translation gives CASSTTGLGSPLHF.

The rearrangement uses TRBV10-3 and TRBJ2-7; 9 bases align to TRBD2. Germline trimming cut 11 bases from V and 2 bases from J; bases unmatched to any gene: 7. There are 13 residues in the CDR3. Germline values: CDR1 ENHRY, CDR2 SYGVKD. CDR3 sequence: CASSRGGAYEQYF. The CDR3 DNA reads as TGTGCCTCCTCCCGCGGGGGGGCCTACGAGCAGTACTTC.

The chain recombines TRBV5-4 with TRBJ2-7; 9 positions match TRBD2. Germline assignment: CDR1 SGHNT and CDR2 YYREEE (reference sequence). This CDR3 has 15 residues. With V trimmed by 4 bases and J by 6 bases, 11 bases remained unmatched. CDR3 in amino acids: CASSLPGTSIGEQYF. The CDR3 bases are TGTGCCAGCAGCCTGCCGGGGACTAGCATTGGCGAGCAGTACTTC.

The V and J genes are TRBV9 and TRBJ2-1; D is uncertain. V lost 2 bases and J 10 bases, leaving 19 bases between the germline ends. The V gene's germline CDR1 is SGDLS and CDR2 YYNGEE. This CDR3 has 15 residues. DNA of the CDR3: TGTGCCAGCAGCGTGAGTAGTCTGGGTACGGGCGAGCAGTTCTTC. Amino acid sequence: CASSVSSLGTGEQFF. The full variable domain, rest sourced from reference TRBV9 and TRBJ2-1, is DSGVTQTPKHLITATGQRVTLRCSPRSGDLSVYWYQQSLDQGLQFLIQYYNGEERAKGNILERFSAQQFPDLHSELNLSSLELGDSALYFCASSVSSLGTGEQFFGPGTRLTVL.

The CDR3 is CASRFGHLQIANTGELFF. The CDR3 nucleotides read TGTGCCAGCAGGTTTGGACACCTTCAAATTGCGAACACCGGGGAGCTGTTTTTT. This chain connects TRBV7-9 to TRBJ2-2; D may be TRBD1 (5 bases). This CDR3 region has 18 residues. Germline lookup yields CDR1 SEHNR and CDR2 FQNEAQ (reference sequence). V lost 6 bases and J 0 bases, leaving 20 bases between the germline ends.

The chain uses TRBV19 and TRBJ2-7; maybe TRBD1 (6 bases). The CDR3 is 13 amino acids. V was pared by 7 bases and J by 5 bases, with 15 bases between. Germline V gene sequence: CDR1 LNHDA, CDR2 SQIVND (reference sequence). The chain's CDR3 is CASTMGAGHEQYF. As DNA, the CDR3 is TGTGCCAGTACCATGGGGGCAGGGCACGAGCAGTACTTC.

The V gene is TRBV10-3, the J gene TRBJ1-4; the match to TRBD1 covers 9 bases. Germline V gene sequence: CDR1 ENHRY, CDR2 SYGVKD. This CDR3 is built from 15 residues. After removal of 0 bases from V and 7 bases from J, the junction contained 3 bases not matched to a gene. Written as DNA, the CDR3 is TGTGCCATCAGTGAGTCTGGGACAGGGAGTGAAAAACTGTTTTTT. This codes for CAISESGTGSEKLFF.

The rearrangement links TRBV27 to TRBJ1-5, with 9 nucleotides matching TRBD1. The CDR3 runs to 15 residues. Germline CDR1 reads MNHEY; CDR2 reads SMNVEV (reference sequence). J lost 6 bases, V lost 5 bases, and 8 bases had no gene match. CDR3 region: CASSPGTGRTQPQHF. CDR3 coding DNA: TGTGCCAGCAGTCCCGGGACAGGGAGGACTCAGCCCCAGCATTTT.

V usage is TRBV28 and J usage is TRBJ1-2; 10 bases are shared with TRBD1. The junction had 3 bases not matched to a gene; V was cut back by 1 base and J by 4 bases. The CDR3 is made up of 15 amino acids. Germline V lookup: CDR1 MDHEN, CDR2 SYDVKM. DNA of the CDR3: TGTGCCAGCAGTTTATTCGGGACAGGGGCCTATGGCTACACCTTC. Protein sequence: CASSLFGTGAYGYTF.